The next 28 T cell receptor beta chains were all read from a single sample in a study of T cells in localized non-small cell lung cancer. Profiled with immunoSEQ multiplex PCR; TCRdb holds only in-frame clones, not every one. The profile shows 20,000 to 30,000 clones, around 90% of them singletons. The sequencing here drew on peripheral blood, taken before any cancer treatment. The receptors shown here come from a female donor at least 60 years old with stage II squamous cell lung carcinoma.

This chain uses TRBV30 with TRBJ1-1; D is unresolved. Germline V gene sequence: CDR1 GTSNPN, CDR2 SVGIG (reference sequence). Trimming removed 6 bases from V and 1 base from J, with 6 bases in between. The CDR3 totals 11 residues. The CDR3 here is CACRPNTEAFF. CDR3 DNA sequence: TGTGCCTGTCGACCGAACACTGAAGCTTTCTTT.

The CDR3 is CASSLESRRAGELFF. CDR3 coding DNA: TGTGCCAGCAGCTTGGAGTCTAGGCGCGCCGGGGAGCTGTTTTTT. The rearrangement uses TRBV5-6 and TRBJ2-2; D is undetermined. CDR1 is SGHDT, CDR2 YYEEEE, per germline. The CDR3 consists of 15 residues. V gave up 0 bases and J gave up 6 bases, with 12 bases separating them.

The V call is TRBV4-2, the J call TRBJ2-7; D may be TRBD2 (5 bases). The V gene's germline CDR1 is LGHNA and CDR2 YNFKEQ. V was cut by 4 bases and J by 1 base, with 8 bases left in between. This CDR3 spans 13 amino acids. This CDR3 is CASSRGQSYEQYF. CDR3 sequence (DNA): TGTGCCAGCAGCCGCGGGCAGTCCTACGAGCAGTACTTC.

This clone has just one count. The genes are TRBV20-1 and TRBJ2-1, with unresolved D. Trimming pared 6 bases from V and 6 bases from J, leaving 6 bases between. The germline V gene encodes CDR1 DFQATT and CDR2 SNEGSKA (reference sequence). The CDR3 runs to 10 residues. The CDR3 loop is CSAVGNEQFF. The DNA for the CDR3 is TGCAGTGCGGTCGGCAATGAGCAGTTCTTC.

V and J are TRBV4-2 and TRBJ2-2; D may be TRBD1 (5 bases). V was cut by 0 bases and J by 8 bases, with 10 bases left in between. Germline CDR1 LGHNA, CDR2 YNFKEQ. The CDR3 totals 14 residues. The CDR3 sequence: CASSQDRGGGELFF. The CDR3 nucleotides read TGTGCCAGCAGCCAAGATAGGGGTGGAGGGGAGCTGTTTTTT.

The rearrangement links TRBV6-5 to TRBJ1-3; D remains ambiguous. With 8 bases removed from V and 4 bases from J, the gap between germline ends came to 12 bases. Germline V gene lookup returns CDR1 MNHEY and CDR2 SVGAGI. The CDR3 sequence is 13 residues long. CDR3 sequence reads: CASQGRRGNTIYF. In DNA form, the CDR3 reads TGTGCCAGCCAAGGGCGTAGGGGAAACACCATATATTTT.

The CDR3 is CSVVPLGGGYTF. CDR3 DNA sequence: TGCAGCGTTGTCCCTCTAGGTGGAGGCTACACCTTC. The V and J genes are TRBV29-1 and TRBJ1-2, with D hard to call. The CDR3 sequence is 12 residues long. Trimming cost V 4 bases and J 8 bases, with 14 bases left between them. Germline V gives CDR1 SQVTM, CDR2 ANQGSEA.

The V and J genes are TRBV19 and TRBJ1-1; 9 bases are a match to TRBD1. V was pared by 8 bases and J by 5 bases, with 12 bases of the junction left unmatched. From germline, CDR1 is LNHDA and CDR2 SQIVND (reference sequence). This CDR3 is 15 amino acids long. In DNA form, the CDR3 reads TGTGCCAGTGGAGAATTGACAGGGGGTTGGACTGAAGCTTTCTTT. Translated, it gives CASGELTGGWTEAFF.

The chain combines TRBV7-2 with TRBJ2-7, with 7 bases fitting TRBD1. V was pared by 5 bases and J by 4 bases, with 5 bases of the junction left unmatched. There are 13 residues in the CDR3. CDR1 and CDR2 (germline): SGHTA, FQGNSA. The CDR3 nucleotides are TGTGCCAGCAGCGCCGACAGGGTATACGAGCAGTACTTC. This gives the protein CASSADRVYEQYF.

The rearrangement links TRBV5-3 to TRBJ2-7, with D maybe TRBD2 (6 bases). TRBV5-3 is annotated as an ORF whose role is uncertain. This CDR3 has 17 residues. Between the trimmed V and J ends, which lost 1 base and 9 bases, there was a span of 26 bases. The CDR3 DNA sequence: TGTGCCAGAAGCTTGTTAGCCGATCGGCCACCGCGGGGAGGGCAGTACTTC. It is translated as CARSLLADRPPRGGQYF.

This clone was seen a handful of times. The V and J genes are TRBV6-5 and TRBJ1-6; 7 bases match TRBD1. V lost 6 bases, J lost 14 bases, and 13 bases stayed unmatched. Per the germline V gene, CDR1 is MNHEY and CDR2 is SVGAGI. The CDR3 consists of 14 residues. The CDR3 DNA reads TGTGCCAGCAGCCGCGACAGGGTGATTGTATCCCTCCACTTT. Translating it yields CASSRDRVIVSLHF.

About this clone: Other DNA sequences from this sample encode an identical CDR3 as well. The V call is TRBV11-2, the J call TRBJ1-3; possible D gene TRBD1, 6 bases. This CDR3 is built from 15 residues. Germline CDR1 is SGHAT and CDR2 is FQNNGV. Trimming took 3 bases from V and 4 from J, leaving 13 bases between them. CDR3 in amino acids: CASSFSRGRGNTIYF. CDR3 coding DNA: TGTGCCAGCAGCTTCTCCAGGGGCCGAGGAAACACCATATATTTT.

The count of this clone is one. CDR3 nucleotides: TGTGCCATCAGCCACGGGACCGATTTGTCCCAGGGCTACACCTTC. Its translation: CAISHGTDLSQGYTF. The genes are TRBV10-3 and TRBJ1-2; D is perhaps TRBD1 (5 bases). Germline V lookup: CDR1 ENHRY, CDR2 SYGVKD. The CDR3 extends over 15 amino acids. V was trimmed by 6 bases and J by 8 bases, leaving 22 bases between them.

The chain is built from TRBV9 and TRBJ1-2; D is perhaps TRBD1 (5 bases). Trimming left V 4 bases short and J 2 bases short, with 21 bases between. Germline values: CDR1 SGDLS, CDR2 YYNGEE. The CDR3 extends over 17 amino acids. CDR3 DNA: TGTGCCAGCAGCCCGACCCTCCACGGGGGGGGGAACTATGGCTACACCTTC. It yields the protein CASSPTLHGGGNYGYTF.

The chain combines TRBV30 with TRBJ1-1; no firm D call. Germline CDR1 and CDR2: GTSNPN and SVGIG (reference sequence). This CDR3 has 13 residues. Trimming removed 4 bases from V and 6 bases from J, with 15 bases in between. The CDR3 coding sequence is TGTGCCTGGACCAGGCCGGGTCGTCCTGAAGCTTTCTTT. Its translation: CAWTRPGRPEAFF.

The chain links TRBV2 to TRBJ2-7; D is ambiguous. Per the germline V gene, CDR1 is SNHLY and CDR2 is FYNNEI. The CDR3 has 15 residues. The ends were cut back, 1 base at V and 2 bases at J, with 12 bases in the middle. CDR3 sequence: CASSEGAPDTYEQYF. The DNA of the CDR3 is TGTGCCAGCAGTGAAGGGGCGCCGGATACCTACGAGCAGTACTTC.

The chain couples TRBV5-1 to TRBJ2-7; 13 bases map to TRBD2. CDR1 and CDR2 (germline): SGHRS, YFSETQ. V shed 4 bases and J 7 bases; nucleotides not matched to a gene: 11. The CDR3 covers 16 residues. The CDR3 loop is CASSTLPLAGGLEQYF. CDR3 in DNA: TGCGCCAGCAGCACCTTACCACTAGCGGGAGGGCTTGAGCAGTACTTC.

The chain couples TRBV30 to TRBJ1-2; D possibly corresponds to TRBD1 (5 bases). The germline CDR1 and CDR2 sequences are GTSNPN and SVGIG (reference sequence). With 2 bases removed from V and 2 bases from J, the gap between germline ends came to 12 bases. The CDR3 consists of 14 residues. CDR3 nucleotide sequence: TGTGCCTGGAGTTTGCGGGGGGACAACTATGGCTACACCTTC. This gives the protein CAWSLRGDNYGYTF.

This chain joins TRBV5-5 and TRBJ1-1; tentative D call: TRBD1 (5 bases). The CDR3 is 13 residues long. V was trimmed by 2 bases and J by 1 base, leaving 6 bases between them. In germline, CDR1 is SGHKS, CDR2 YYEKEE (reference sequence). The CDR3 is CASSFGANTEAFF. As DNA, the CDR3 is TGTGCCAGCAGCTTCGGGGCGAACACTGAAGCTTTCTTT. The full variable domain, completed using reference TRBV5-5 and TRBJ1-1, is DAGVTQSPTHLIKTRGQQVTLRCSPISGHKSVSWYQQVLGQGPQFIFQYYEKEERGRGNFPDRFSARQFPNYSSELNVNALLLGDSALYLCASSFGANTEAFFGQGTRLTVV.

The CDR3 coding sequence is TGTGCCAGCAGCGACCGGACTAGCACCGAGCAGTACTTC. This gives the protein CASSDRTSTEQYF. The chain links TRBV6-4 to TRBJ2-7; TRBD2 matches 8 bases. This CDR3 contains 13 residues. The V and J ends lost 6 bases and 6 bases, in that order; junction bases with no gene match: 7. Germline lookup yields CDR1 MRHNA and CDR2 SNTAGT.

The CDR3 coding sequence is TGTGCCTGGAGCGGGCAGCCCTACGAGCAGTACTTC. This translates into CAWSGQPYEQYF. V usage is TRBV30 and J usage is TRBJ2-7; D not resolved. Trimming took off 3 bases at V and 2 bases at J, with 8 bases between the two ends. Germline V gene lookup returns CDR1 GTSNPN and CDR2 SVGIG (reference sequence). The CDR3 consists of 12 residues.

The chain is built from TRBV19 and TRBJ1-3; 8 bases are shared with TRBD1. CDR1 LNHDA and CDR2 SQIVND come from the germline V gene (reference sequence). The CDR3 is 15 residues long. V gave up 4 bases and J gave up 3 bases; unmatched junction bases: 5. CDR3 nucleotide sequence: TGTGCCAGTAGTACTATGACAGGGGTTGGAAACACCATATATTTT. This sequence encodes CASSTMTGVGNTIYF.

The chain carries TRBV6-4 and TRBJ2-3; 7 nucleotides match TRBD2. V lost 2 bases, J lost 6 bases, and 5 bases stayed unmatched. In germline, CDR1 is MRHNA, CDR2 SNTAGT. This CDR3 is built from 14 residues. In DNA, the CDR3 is TGTGCCAGCAGTGACGAGCGGGGCGGCGATACGCAGTATTTT. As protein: CASSDERGGDTQYF.

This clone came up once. The CDR3: CASSPWTGGNTEAFF. DNA for the CDR3: TGTGCCAGCAGCCCCTGGACGGGAGGGAACACTGAAGCTTTCTTT. The chain employs TRBV16 and TRBJ1-1, with D unclear. Trimming left V 4 bases short and J 1 base short, with 13 bases between. CDR3 size: 15 residues. Germline CDR1 KGHSY, CDR2 FQNENV.

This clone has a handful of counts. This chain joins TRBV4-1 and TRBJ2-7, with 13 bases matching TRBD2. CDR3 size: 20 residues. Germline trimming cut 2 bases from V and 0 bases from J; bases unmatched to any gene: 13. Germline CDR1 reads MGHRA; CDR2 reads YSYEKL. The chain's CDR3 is CASSQLPWTSGSQSSYEQYF. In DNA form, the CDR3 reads TGCGCCAGCAGCCAACTCCCCTGGACTAGCGGGAGCCAGAGCTCCTACGAGCAGTACTTC.

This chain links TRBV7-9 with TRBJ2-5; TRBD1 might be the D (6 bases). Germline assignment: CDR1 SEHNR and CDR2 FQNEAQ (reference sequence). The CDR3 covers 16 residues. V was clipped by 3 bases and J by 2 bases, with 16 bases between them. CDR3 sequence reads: CASSFLPGALQETQYF. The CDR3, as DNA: TGTGCCAGCAGCTTCCTACCAGGGGCTTTACAAGAGACCCAGTACTTC. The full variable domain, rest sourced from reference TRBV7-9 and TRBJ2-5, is DTGVSQNPRHKITKRGQNVTFRCDPISEHNRLYWYRQTLGQGPEFLTYFQNEAQLEKSRLLSDRFSAERPKGSFSTLEIQRTEQGDSAMYLCASSFLPGALQETQYFGPGTRLLVL.

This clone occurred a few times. In DNA form, the CDR3 reads TGTGCCAGCAGTTTAAGACAGGAGAGCACAGATACGCAGTATTTT. Protein: CASSLRQESTDTQYF. The J gene is TRBJ2-3, the V gene TRBV28; tentatively, D is TRBD1 (6 bases). Trimming pared 2 bases from V and 0 bases from J, leaving 9 bases between. This CDR3 spans 15 amino acids. CDR1 and CDR2 from the germline V gene are MDHEN and SYDVKM.

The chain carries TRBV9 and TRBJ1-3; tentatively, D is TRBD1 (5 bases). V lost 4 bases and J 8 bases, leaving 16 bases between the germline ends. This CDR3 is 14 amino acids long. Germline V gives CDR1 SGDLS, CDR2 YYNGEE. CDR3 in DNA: TGTGCCAGCAGCCCAGGGCCTCTGGCGGACACCATATATTTT. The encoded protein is CASSPGPLADTIYF. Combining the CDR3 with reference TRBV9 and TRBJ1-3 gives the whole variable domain DSGVTQTPKHLITATGQRVTLRCSPRSGDLSVYWYQQSLDQGLQFLIQYYNGEERAKGNILERFSAQQFPDLHSELNLSSLELGDSALYFCASSPGPLADTIYFGEGSWLTVV.